This T cell receptor (beta chain) comes out of a study of CD8+ T cells in alopecia areata (dated by TCRdb to between 2017 and 2018). At the level of the whole study: The treated patients, all with moderate-to-severe alopecia areata, were enrolled in an open-label pilot trial of oral tofacitinib given at 5 to 10 mg twice daily. immunoSEQ multiplex PCR using 35 Vbeta forward primers and 13 Jbeta reverse primers was used to amplify TCRbeta CDR3 regions. The study used high-throughput TCRbeta sequencing to examine T cell clonal expansion in alopecia areata, in both the C3H/HeJ mouse model and human patients. Human TCRbeta sequencing covered scalp tissue and sorted CD4+ and CD8+ peripheral blood T cells from patchy and totalis/universalis alopecia areata patients and healthy controls. Scalp clonality was compared across normal scalp (n=4), patchy alopecia areata scalp (n=8), and alopecia totalis/universalis scalp (n=8). RNA was obtained with the PAXgene miRNA kit for fixed scalp, the miRNeasy kit for PBMCs, and the RNeasy kit for mouse skin. Tofacitinib-treated patients had biopsies at baseline and at 4 and 24 weeks of treatment, with a later scalp biopsy in several patients. Patients stayed on tofacitinib for 6 to 18 months and then had 6 months of follow-up off drug so that delayed response and recurrence could be assessed. On the study overall, not on this receptor specifically: Shared TCR sequences between patients were less evident than in mice, which may be partly attributable to HLA diversity in the patient population. Unlike mouse skin, which is dominated by gammadelta T cells, normal human skin has resident alphabeta T cells that are also sequenced, and this complicates analysis of the scalp TCR repertoire. Compared with normal scalp, lesional scalp, particularly in alopecia totalis/universalis, had higher clonality and more expanded CD8+ clones, which suggests antigenic drive.

The CDR3 runs 15 residues from the cysteine to the phenylalanine. Only the CDR3 part of the read is kept: 45 bases, read in frame from the first base. V sheds 3 bases and J sheds 3 bases, leaving 14 bases between their ends. The germline V gene specifies MNHNS as CDR1 and SASEGT as CDR2. Library construction relied on the immunoSEQ multiplex PCR assay. RNA was extracted from all samples and reverse transcribed into cDNA as template for TCR sequencing. First-strand cDNA was synthesized using SuperScript III with a 2:1 mix of oligo-dT and random hexamers. A synthetic immune receptor repertoire was used to gauge amplification bias, and whatever bias remained was removed computationally. As for the authors' bioinformatics: Raw reads were preprocessed to remove errors, and CDR3 was defined by IMGT conventions from the conserved cysteine to phenylalanine. Clonality was calculated as 1 minus Shannon entropy normalized by log2 of the number of productive unique TCRs. CD4 or CD8 identity of scalp clones was inferred by cross-referencing scalp TCRbeta sequences with sorted blood CD4 and CD8 repertoires. This immuneACCESS table, as held by TCRdb, lists in-frame sequences with V and J called but not all clones. Of the missing ones, under half trace to an unresolved V gene in checked studies; the others have no known cause. V, J and clone size are those of that table, while D and trimming were read from the DNA. In all, the sample holds some 120,000 clones, and around 50% of those were seen once. 3.5% to 5.5% of the sample rests with the top ten.

The time point label corresponds to: baseline before oral tofacitinib. Lesional scalp punch biopsies and peripheral blood were obtained from alopecia areata patients. PBMCs were separated by density centrifugation and stained for CD3, CD4 and CD8, after which CD4+ and CD8+ T cells were sorted on a FACSAria. Turning to this clone: There is no known antigen for this receptor. No much larger clonotype is one base removed from it; base qualities were not supplied.

In this chain, TRBV6-1 is recombined with TRBJ1-1; TRBD1 is perhaps the D gene, given 6 matching bases. The sequencing used CD4+ T cells sorted from blood, collected at week 0. This receptor was obtained from a human donor with alopecia areata. The nucleotide sequence is given as TGTGCCAGCAGTGAGTATGGAAGGGGGGACACTGAAGCTTTCTTT. This gives the protein CASSEYGRGDTEAFF.